This T cell receptor (beta chain) was recovered during a study of sequential checkpoint blockade in melanoma. This clone qualifies as medium-sized. This CDR3 is 15 amino acids long. Germline V gene sequence: CDR1 SQVTM, CDR2 ANQGSEA. V lost 6 bases to trimming and J lost 9 bases; unmatched junction nucleotides: 12. Specified treatment: randomized to nivolumab then ipilimumab (arm A) or the reverse (arm B). Assay used: immunoSEQ multiplex PCR; TCRdb lists only in-frame clones, some missing. The data show 15,000 to 20,000 clones, under 80% seen once. The clonotype comes from a human donor with melanoma. This chain joins TRBV29-1 and TRBJ2-1; TRBD2 aligns across 12 bases. The sample in question was CD8+ T cells sorted from blood (inferred from file names), obtained from a patient given nivolumab and ipilimumab in sequence. The CDR3 DNA follows: TGCAGCGTCCCCTCCCGCACTAGCGGGGGGAGTGAGCAGTTCTTC. Amino acid sequence: CSVPSRTSGGSEQFF.